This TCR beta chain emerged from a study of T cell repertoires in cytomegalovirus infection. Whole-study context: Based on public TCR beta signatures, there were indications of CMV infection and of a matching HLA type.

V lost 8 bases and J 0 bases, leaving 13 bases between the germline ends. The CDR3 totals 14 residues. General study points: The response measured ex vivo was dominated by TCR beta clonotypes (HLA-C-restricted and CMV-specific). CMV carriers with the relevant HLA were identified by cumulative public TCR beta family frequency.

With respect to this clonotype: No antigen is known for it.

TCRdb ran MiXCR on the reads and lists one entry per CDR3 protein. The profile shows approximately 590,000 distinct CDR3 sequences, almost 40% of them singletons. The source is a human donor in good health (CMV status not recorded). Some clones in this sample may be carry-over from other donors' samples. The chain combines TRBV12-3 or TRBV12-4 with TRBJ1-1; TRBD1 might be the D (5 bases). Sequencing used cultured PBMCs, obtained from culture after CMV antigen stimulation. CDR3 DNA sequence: TGTGCCAGCGGGCCCGGGACGGTGAACACTGAAGCTTTCTTT. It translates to CASGPGTVNTEAFF.